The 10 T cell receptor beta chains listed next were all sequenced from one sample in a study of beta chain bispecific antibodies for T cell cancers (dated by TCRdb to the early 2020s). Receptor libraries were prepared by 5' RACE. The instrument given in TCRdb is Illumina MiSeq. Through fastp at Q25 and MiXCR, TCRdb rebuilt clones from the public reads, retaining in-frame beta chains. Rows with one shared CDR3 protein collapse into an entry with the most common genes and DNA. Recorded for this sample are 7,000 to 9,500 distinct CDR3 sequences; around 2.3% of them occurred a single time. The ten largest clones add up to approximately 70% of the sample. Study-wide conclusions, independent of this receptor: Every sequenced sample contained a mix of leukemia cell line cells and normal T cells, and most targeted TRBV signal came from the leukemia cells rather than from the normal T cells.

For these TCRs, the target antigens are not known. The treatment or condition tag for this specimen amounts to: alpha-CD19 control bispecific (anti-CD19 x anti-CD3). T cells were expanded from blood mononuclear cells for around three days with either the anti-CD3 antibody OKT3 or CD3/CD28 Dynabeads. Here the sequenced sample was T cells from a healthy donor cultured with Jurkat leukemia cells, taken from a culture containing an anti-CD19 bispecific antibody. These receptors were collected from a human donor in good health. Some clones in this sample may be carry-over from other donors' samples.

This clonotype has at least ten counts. CDR3 residues: CASSLNPNLYEQYF. The DNA for the CDR3 is TGTGCCAGCAGTTTAAACCCGAACCTCTACGAGCAGTACTTC. The chain has TRBV27 and TRBJ2-7; unclear D gene. CDR3 length: 14 residues. The ends were cut back, 2 bases at V and 3 bases at J, with 11 bases in the middle. CDR1 is MNHEY, CDR2 SMNVEV, per germline (reference sequence).

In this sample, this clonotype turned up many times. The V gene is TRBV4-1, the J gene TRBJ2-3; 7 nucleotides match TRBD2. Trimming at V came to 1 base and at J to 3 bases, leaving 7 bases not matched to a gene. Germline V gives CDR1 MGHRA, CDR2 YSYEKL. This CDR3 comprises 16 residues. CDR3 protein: CASSQVRTSQTDTQYF. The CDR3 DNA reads TGCGCCAGCAGCCAAGTCAGGACTAGTCAAACAGATACGCAGTATTTT.

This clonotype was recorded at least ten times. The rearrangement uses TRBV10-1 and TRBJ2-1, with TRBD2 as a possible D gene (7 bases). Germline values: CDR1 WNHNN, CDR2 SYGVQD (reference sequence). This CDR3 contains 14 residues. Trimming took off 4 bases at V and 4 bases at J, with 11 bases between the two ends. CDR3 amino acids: CASSAGGVYNEQFF. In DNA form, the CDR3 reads TGCGCCAGCAGTGCGGGGGGCGTTTACAATGAGCAGTTCTTC.

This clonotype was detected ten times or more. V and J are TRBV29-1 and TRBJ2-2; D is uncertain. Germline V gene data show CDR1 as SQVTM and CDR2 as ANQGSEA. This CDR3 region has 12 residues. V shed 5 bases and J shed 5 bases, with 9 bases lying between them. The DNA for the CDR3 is TGCAGCGTTTGGTGGATAACCGGGGAGCTGTTTTTT. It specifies CSVWWITGELFF.

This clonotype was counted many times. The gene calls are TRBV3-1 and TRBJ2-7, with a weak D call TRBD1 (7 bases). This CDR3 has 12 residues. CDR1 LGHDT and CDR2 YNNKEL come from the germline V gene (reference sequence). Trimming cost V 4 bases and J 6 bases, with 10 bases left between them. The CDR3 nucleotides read TGTGCCAGCAGCCCAGGGGGGATCGAGCAGTACTTC. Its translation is CASSPGGIEQYF.

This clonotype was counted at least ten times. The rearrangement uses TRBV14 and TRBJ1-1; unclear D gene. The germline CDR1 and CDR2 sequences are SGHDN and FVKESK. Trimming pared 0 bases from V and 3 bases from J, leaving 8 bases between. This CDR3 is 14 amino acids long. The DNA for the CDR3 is TGTGCCAGCAGCCAAGATGAAATGGACACTGAAGCTTTCTTT. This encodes CASSQDEMDTEAFF.

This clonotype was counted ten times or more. CDR3 nucleotide sequence: TGCGCCAGCAGCCGTTCGAGGACAGATCCCTACGAGCAGTACTTC. It codes for CASSRSRTDPYEQYF. The rearrangement joins TRBV4-1 to TRBJ2-7; D is perhaps TRBD1 (6 bases). The CDR3 length is 15 residues. Germline loops: CDR1 MGHRA, CDR2 YSYEKL. V gave up 4 bases and J gave up 2 bases, with 15 bases separating them.

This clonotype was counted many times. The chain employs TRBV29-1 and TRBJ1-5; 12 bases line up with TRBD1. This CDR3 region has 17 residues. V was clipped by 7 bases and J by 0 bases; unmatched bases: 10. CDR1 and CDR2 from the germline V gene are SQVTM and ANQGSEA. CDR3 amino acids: CSDGGTGGSNSNQPQHF. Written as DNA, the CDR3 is TGCAGCGACGGCGGGACAGGGGGCTCAAATAGCAATCAGCCCCAGCATTTT.

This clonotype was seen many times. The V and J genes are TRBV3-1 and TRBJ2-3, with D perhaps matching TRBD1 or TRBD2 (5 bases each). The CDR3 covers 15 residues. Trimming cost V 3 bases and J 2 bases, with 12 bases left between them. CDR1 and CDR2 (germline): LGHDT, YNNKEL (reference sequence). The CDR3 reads CASSQQLGTTDTQYF. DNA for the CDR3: TGTGCCAGCAGCCAGCAACTGGGGACCACAGATACGCAGTATTTT.

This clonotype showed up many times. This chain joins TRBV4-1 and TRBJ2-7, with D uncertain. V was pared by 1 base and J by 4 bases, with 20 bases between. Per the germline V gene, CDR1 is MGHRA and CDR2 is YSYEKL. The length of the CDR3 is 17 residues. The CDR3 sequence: CASSQGFFAKVEYEQYF. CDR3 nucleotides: TGCGCCAGCAGCCAAGGATTTTTCGCCAAAGTCGAGTACGAGCAGTACTTC.